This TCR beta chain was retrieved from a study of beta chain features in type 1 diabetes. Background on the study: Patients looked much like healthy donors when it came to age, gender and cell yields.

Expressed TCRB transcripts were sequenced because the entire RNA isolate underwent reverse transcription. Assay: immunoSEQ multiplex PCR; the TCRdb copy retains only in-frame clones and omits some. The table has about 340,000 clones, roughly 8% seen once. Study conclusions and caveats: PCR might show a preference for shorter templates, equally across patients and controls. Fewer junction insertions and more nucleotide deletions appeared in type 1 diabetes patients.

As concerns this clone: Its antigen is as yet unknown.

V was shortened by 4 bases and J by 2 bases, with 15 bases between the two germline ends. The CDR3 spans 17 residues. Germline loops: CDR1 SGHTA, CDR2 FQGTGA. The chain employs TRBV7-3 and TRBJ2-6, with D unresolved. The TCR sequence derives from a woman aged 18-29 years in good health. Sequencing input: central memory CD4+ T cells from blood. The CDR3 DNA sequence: TGTGCCAGCAGCTCAGGACCGACCGCGCCTGGGGCCAACGTCCTGACTTTC. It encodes CASSSGPTAPGANVLTF.